This T cell receptor beta chain was captured by sequencing in a study of T cells in Graves' hyperthyroidism and ophthalmopathy. Study background: Peripheral blood draws took place at initial diagnosis, ahead of any treatment. Study conclusions and caveats: The blood repertoire included most of the expanded thyroid clonotypes above 0.001. Before onset, by a median of around 6.1 months, the model predicted ophthalmopathy.

Researchers amplified the TCR beta CDR3 regions from RNA transcripts. First-round RT-PCR with HTBI primers amplified the TCR CDR3 region. TCRdb re-called the multiplex PCR reads through MiXCR, storing one row per CDR3 protein. The profile shows 550,000 to 600,000 distinct CDR3 sequences, approximately 15% of them singletons. The CDR3 is 16 amino acids. V gave up 1 base and J gave up 2 bases; unmatched junction bases: 8. Germline V gives CDR1 LGHNA, CDR2 YSLEER. As for this clonotype: Its antigen remains unknown.

This chain joins TRBV4-3 and TRBJ2-7; 7 nucleotides match TRBD2. Sequencing was carried out using blood. The clonotype was recovered from a woman aged 18-29 years with Graves' ophthalmopathy. In nucleotides, the CDR3 is TGCGCCAGCAGCCAAGGGTCCCTAGCGGCCACCTACGAGCAGTACTTC. This codes for CASSQGSLAATYEQYF.